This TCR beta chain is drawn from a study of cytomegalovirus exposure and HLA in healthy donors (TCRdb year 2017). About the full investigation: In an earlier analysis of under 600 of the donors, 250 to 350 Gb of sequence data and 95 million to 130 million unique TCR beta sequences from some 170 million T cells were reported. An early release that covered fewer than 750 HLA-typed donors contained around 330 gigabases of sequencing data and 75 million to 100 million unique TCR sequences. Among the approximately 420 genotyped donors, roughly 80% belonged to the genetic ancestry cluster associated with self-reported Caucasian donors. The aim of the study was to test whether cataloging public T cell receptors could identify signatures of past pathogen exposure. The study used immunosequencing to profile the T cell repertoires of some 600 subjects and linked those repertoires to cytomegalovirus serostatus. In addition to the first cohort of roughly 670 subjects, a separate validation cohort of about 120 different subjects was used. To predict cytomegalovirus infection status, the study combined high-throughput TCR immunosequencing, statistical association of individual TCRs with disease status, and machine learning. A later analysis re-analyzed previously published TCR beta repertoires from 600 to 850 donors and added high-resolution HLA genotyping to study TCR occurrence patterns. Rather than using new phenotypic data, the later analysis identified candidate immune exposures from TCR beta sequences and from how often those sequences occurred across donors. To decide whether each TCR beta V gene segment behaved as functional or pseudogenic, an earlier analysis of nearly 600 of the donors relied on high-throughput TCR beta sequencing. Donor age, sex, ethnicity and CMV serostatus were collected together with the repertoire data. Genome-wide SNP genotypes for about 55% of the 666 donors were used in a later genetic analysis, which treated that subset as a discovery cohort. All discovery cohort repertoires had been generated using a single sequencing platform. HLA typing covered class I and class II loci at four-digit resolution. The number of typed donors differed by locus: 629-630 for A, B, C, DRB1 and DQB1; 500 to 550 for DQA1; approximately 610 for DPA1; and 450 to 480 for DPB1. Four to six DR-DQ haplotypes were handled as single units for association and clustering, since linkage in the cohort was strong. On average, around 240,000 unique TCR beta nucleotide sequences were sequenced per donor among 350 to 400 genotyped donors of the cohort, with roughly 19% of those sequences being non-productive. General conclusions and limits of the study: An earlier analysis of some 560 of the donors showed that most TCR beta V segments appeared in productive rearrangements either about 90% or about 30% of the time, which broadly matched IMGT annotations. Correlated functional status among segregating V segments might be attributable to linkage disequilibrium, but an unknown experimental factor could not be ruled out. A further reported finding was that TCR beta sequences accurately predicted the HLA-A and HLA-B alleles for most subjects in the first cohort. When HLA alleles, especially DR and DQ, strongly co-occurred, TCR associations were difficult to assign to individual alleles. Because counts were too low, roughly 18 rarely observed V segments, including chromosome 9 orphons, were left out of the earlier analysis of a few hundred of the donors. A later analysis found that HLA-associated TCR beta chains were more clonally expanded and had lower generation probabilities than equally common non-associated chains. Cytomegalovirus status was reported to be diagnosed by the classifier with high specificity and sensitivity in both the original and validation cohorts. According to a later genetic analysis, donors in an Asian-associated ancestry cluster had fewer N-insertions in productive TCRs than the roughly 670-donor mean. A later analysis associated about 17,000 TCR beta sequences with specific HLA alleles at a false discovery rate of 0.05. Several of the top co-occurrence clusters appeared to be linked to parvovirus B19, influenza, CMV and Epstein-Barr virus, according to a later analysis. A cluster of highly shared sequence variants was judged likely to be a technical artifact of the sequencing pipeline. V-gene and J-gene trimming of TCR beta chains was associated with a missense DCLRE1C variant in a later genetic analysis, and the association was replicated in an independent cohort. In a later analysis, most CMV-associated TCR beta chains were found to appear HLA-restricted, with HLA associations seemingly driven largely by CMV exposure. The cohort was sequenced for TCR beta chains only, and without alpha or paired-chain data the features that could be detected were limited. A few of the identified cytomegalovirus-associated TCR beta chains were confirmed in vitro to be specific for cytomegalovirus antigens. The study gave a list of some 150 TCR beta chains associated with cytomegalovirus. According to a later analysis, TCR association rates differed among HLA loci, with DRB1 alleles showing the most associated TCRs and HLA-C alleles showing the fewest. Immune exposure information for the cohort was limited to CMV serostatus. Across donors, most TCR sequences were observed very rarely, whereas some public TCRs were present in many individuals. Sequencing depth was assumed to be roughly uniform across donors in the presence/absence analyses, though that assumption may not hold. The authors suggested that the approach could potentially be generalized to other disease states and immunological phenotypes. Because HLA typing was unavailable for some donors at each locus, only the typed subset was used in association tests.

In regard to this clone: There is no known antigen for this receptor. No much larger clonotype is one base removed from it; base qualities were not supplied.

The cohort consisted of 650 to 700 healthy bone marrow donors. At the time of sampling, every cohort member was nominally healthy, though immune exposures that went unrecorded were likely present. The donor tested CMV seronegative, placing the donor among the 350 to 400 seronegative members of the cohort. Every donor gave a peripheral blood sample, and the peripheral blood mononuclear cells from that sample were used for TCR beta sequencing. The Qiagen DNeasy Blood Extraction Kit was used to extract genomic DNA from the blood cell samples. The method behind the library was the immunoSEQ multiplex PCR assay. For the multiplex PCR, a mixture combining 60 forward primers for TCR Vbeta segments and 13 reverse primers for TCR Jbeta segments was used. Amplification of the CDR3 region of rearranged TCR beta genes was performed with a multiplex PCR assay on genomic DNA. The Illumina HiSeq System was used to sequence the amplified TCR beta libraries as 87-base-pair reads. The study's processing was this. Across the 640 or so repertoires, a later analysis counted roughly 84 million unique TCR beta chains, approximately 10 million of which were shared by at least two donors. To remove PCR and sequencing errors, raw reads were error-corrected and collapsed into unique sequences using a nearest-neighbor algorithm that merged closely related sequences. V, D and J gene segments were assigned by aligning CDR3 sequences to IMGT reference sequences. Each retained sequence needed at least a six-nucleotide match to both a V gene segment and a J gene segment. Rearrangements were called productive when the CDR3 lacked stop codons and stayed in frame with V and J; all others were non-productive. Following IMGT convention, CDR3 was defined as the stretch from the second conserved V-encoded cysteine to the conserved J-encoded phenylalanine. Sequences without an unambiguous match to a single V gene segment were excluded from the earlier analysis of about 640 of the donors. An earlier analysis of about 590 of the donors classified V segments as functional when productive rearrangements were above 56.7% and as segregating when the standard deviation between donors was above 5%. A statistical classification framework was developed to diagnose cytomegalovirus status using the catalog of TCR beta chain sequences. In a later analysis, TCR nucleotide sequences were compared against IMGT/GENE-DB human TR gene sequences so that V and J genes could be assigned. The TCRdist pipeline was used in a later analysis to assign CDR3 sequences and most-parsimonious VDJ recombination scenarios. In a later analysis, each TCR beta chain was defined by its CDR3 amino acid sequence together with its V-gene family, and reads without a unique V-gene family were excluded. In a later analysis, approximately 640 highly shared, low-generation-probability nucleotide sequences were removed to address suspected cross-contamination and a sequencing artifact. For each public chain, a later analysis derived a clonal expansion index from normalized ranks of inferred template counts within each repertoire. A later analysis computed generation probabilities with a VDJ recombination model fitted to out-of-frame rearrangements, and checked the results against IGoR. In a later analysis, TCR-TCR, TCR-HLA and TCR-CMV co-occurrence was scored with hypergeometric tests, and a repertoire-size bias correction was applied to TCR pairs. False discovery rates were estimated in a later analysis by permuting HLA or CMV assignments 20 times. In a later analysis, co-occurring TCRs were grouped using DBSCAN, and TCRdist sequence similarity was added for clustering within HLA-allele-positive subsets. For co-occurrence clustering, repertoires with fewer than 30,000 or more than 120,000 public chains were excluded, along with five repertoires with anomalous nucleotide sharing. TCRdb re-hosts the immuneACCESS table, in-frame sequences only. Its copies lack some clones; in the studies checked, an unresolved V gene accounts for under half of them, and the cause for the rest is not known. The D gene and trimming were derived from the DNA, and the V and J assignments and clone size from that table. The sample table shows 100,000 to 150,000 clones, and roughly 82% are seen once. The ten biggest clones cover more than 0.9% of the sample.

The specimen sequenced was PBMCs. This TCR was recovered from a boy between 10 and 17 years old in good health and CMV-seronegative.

The bases are TGTGCCAGCAGCTTGTTTAGGAGTTTGACTGAAGCTTTCTTT. This encodes CASSLFRSLTEAFF. The chain was built from TRBV5-8 and TRBJ1-1, with the identity of the D gene unclear. Reading from cysteine to phenylalanine, the CDR3 counts 14 amino acids. Only the CDR3 region is kept as DNA, spanning 42 bases read in frame from base 1. Deletion took 1 base off V and 5 bases off J, with a span of 12 bases between the germline ends. The germline V gene supplies CDR1 SGHTS and CDR2 YDEGEE.